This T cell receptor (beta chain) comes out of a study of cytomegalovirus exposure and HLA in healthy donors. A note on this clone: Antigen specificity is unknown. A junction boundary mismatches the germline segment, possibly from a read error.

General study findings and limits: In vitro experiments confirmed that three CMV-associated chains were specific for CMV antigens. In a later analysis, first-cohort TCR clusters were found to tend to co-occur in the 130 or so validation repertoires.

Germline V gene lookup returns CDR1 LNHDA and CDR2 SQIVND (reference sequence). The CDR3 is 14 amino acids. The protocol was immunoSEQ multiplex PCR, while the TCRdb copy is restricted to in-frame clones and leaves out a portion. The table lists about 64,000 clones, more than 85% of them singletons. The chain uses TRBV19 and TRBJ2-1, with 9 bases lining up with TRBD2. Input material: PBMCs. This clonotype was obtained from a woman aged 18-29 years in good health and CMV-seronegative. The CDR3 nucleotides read TGTGCCAGTAGTATAGACCCCTTAGCGGGAGATACCCTCTTC. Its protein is CASSIDPLAGDTLF.